The 20 T cell receptor beta chains reported below all come from one sample, sequenced in a study of regulatory T cells in long-lasting Graves disease (TCRdb year 2021). Libraries were prepared through multiplex PCR. Sequencing instrument: Illumina HiSeq 4000. TCR beta libraries were built with iRepertoire HTBI primers and Arm-PCR amplification of CDR3 regions. The raw public data were reprocessed by TCRdb itself: fastp quality trimming at Q25, MiXCR clonotype calling, in-frame beta chains only. Records with the same CDR3 protein are collapsed into one entry carrying the most frequent genes and DNA. This sample gives 420,000 or so distinct CDR3 sequences in total; 15% to 20% of them show up just once. The ten largest make up about 23% of the sample. The time point label for this specimen denotes: newly diagnosed GD, antithyroid drugs for less than 3 months. For both TCR sequencing and RNA sequencing, RNA was extracted from PBMCs using TRIzol.

The data also belong to a second study, concerning T cells in Graves' hyperthyroidism and ophthalmopathy.

This material consisted of peripheral blood mononuclear cells (PBMCs), taken at new diagnosis, from a patient treated with antithyroid drugs. The receptors shown here come from a young woman with Graves disease. Donor details come from another sample of the same person, matched by shared clones.

As to this clonotype: It is likely a read error, because the conserved phenylalanine at the end of the CDR3 is missing. V and J are TRBV7-2 and TRBJ2-7, with D hard to call. The germline gives CDR1 SGHTA, CDR2 FQGNSA. The V gene lost 4 bases and the J gene lost 6 bases, with 28 bases spanning the gap. This CDR3 is 18 amino acids long. The CDR3 spells CASSSQSPLAASYSEQYL. The DNA of the CDR3 is TGTGCCAGCAGCTCCCAATCCCCCTTAGCAGCGAGCTATAGCGAGCAGTACCTC.

This clonotype showed up just once. A much more abundant neighbour one base away suggests this may be a read error. The J gene is TRBJ2-5, the V gene TRBV6-5; D gene uncertain. The tail of the sequence fits TRBJ2-7 better, so the J call may be wrong. Germline V gene sequence: CDR1 MNHEY, CDR2 SVGAGI. The CDR3 extends over 18 amino acids. The CDR3 loop reads CASNYSSGAGSLSYEQYF. The CDR3 DNA reads TGTGCCAGCAATTACTCGTCAGGAGCCGGGTCCCTCTCCTACGAGCAGTACTTC.

This chain uses TRBV19 with TRBJ1-3; D is ambiguous. Deletions cut 9 bases from V and 4 bases from J, with 13 bases between. Per germline, CDR1 LNHDA and CDR2 SQIVND (reference sequence). This CDR3 has 13 residues. CDR3 DNA: TGTGCCAGCAGGCAACCAGGCGGAAACACCATATATTTT. This gives the protein CASRQPGGNTIYF. The variable domain in full, completed from reference TRBV19 and TRBJ1-3, reads DGGITQSPKYLFRKEGQNVTLSCEQNLNHDAMYWYRQDPGQGLRLIYYSQIVNDFQKGDIAEGYSVSREKKESFPLTVTSAQKNPTAFYLCASRQPGGNTIYFGEGSWLTVV.

This clonotype has ten or more counts. The V gene is TRBV29-1, the J gene TRBJ2-7; 7 bases are shared with TRBD1. Germline assignment: CDR1 SQVTM and CDR2 ANQGSEA. The J segment lost 6 bases and the V segment lost 7 bases, leaving 9 bases of the junction unmatched. The CDR3 totals 12 residues. CDR3 region: CSGRQGGGEQYF. The CDR3 DNA follows: TGCAGCGGCCGACAGGGTGGGGGCGAGCAGTACTTC.

This clonotype was observed many times. The V and J genes are TRBV5-5 and TRBJ1-1; no firm D call. CDR3 length equals 15 residues. The germline V gene encodes CDR1 SGHKS and CDR2 YYEKEE (reference sequence). Trimming took 0 bases from V and 0 from J, leaving 9 bases between them. This chain's CDR3 is CASSLGRGVNTEAFF. CDR3 in DNA: TGTGCCAGCAGCTTGGGGCGCGGGGTGAACACTGAAGCTTTCTTT. The complete variable domain, with remaining parts taken from reference TRBV5-5 and TRBJ1-1, reads DAGVTQSPTHLIKTRGQQVTLRCSPISGHKSVSWYQQVLGQGPQFIFQYYEKEERGRGNFPDRFSARQFPNYSSELNVNALLLGDSALYLCASSLGRGVNTEAFFGQGTRLTVV.

The CDR3 coding sequence is TGTGCCAGCTCGTCCCAGGGGGTTCGGGAGACCCAGTACTTC. Its protein is CASSSQGVRETQYF. This chain uses TRBV7-2 with TRBJ2-5, with TRBD1 matching 7 bases. The CDR3 loop spans 14 amino acids. Germline-derived CDR1 and CDR2 are SGHTA and FQGNSA. Trimming at V came to 8 bases and at J to 5 bases, leaving 11 bases not matched to a gene.

This chain joins TRBV11-2 and TRBJ2-1, with D tentatively TRBD2 (6 bases). The CDR3 loop spans 12 amino acids. Trimming removed 0 bases at V and 10 bases at J, with 7 bases between. Germline V gives CDR1 SGHAT, CDR2 FQNNGV. The CDR3 DNA follows: TGTGCCAGCAGCTTAGACACTAGCGAGCAGTTCTTC. Protein: CASSLDTSEQFF.

The genes are TRBV5-6 and TRBJ1-1, with 9 bases fitting TRBD1. V was clipped by 5 bases and J by 8 bases; unmatched bases: 10. The germline V gene has CDR1 SGHDT and CDR2 YYEEEE. CDR3 length: 14 amino acids. In DNA form, the CDR3 reads TGTGCCAGCAGTTTGCCACAGGGGGCTGGGGAAGCTTTCTTT. It encodes CASSLPQGAGEAFF.

The sample holds a few counts of this clonotype. The J gene is TRBJ2-7, the V gene TRBV7-3; 7 nucleotides line up with TRBD2. In germline, CDR1 is SGHTA, CDR2 FQGTGA. J was trimmed by 7 bases and V by 4 bases; bases with no gene match: 7. The CDR3 length is 13 residues. The CDR3 DNA follows: TGTGCCAGCAGCTCAGCAGCGGGATGGGAGCAGTACTTC. This encodes CASSSAAGWEQYF.

As concerns this clonotype: The junction departs from the called germline gene at one end, perhaps through a read error. This chain links TRBV6-1 with TRBJ1-3; D gene ambiguous. Germline assignment: CDR1 MNHNS and CDR2 SASEGT. The CDR3 is 19 residues long. The CDR3 nucleotides read TGTGCCAGCAGTACCCTACTCGGGCTTTCCTCGAGCTCTGGAGACACCATATATTTT. Amino acid sequence: CASSTLLGLSSSSGDTIYF.

At least ten counts were recorded for this clonotype. This rearrangement joins TRBV28 to TRBJ2-7; TRBD1 matches at 7 bases. J gave up 4 bases and V 5 bases, and 8 bases lay outside the gene matches. This CDR3 comprises 14 residues. The germline V gene has CDR1 MDHEN and CDR2 SYDVKM. CDR3 DNA sequence: TGTGCCAGCAGTCCTAAGACAGGGATGTACGAGCAGTACTTC. The encoded protein is CASSPKTGMYEQYF.

This clonotype was counted at least ten times. The chain joins TRBV28 to TRBJ1-1, with a possible D match to TRBD1 (6 bases). The V end was cut by 6 bases, the J end by 1 base, with 9 bases between. The CDR3 is 13 amino acids. The germline gives CDR1 MDHEN, CDR2 SYDVKM. The CDR3 is CASRPQGNTEAFF. The CDR3 DNA reads as TGTGCCAGCAGACCACAGGGGAACACTGAAGCTTTCTTT.

This clonotype was detected only a few times. The chain links TRBV7-9 to TRBJ2-7, with a weak D call TRBD1 (5 bases). V gave up 4 bases and J gave up 6 bases, with 16 bases separating them. Per the germline V gene, CDR1 is SEHNR and CDR2 is FQNEAQ (reference sequence). This CDR3 spans 14 amino acids. For the CDR3, the DNA is TGTGCCAGCAGCTCCCAGGGAAGACGGGTCGAGCAGTACTTC. Protein: CASSSQGRRVEQYF.

The chain uses TRBV6-2 or TRBV6-3 and TRBJ2-7; 13 bases map to TRBD2. V lost 2 bases to trimming and J lost 0 bases; unmatched junction nucleotides: 4. Germline V gene data show CDR1 as MNHEY and CDR2 as SVGEGT. This CDR3 comprises 17 residues. The CDR3 DNA reads as TGTGCCAGCAGTTACGTTCGGACTAGCGGGAGCTCCTACGAGCAGTACTTC. Protein: CASSYVRTSGSSYEQYF.

This clonotype occurred a few times. The rearrangement uses TRBV28 and TRBJ2-7, with TRBD1 matching over 7 bases. The CDR3 sequence is 14 residues long. Trimming cost V 7 bases and J 2 bases; bases outside gene matches: 8. The germline V gene encodes CDR1 MDHEN and CDR2 SYDVKM. The CDR3 protein is CASKTMGTAYEQYF. CDR3 sequence (DNA): TGTGCCAGCAAAACAATGGGGACAGCCTACGAGCAGTACTTC.

The table lists this clonotype with a count of one. The chain has TRBV5-1 and TRBJ2-5, with 7 nucleotides matching TRBD1. The CDR3 loop spans 14 amino acids. CDR1 SGHRS and CDR2 YFSETQ come from the germline V gene. With 4 bases clipped from V and 5 bases from J, the junction kept 8 bases outside the gene matches. In DNA form, the CDR3 reads TGCGCCAGCAGCCTTACAGGGGTAGGGGAGACCCAGTACTTC. Protein sequence: CASSLTGVGETQYF.

This clonotype showed up many times. The chain employs TRBV28 and TRBJ2-5; 8 bases agree with TRBD2. Germline-derived CDR1 and CDR2 are MDHEN and SYDVKM. V lost 5 bases to trimming and J lost 1 base; unmatched junction nucleotides: 15. The CDR3 totals 18 residues. The CDR3 spells CASSRPKSAGDIQETQYF. CDR3 coding DNA: TGTGCCAGCAGTCGCCCAAAATCAGCGGGAGACATCCAAGAGACCCAGTACTTC.

This clonotype was counted ten times or more. The chain employs TRBV3-1 and TRBJ1-1; D gene uncertain. In germline, CDR1 is LGHDT, CDR2 YNNKEL (reference sequence). Trimming removed 0 bases at V and 4 bases at J, with 15 bases between. The CDR3 length is 16 residues. CDR3 bases: TGTGCCAGCAGCCAAGATAGGTCCCCTGTTGCCACTGAAGCTTTCTTT. Translated: CASSQDRSPVATEAFF. Filled out from reference TRBV3-1 and TRBJ1-1, the complete variable domain reads DTAVSQTPKYLVTQMGNDKSIKCEQNLGHDTMYWYKQDSKKFLKIMFSYNNKELIINETVPNRFSPKSPDKAHLNLHINSLELGDSAVYFCASSQDRSPVATEAFFGQGTRLTVV.

There are a few counts of this clonotype. One end of the junction does not line up with germline, which may come from a read error. This chain uses TRBV29-1 with TRBJ1-5, with D maybe TRBD1 (6 bases). CDR3 length: 11 amino acids. Germline assignment: CDR1 SQVTM and CDR2 ANQGSEA. The CDR3 region is CSVDTLSGVYF. CDR3 DNA: TGCAGCGTTGATACCCTGTCAGGGGTGTATTTT.

This clonotype was observed a handful of times. The rearrangement uses TRBV14 and TRBJ2-1, with a possible D match to TRBD2 (5 bases). The V gene's germline CDR1 is SGHDN and CDR2 FVKESK. The CDR3 spans 17 residues. V lost 1 base to trimming and J lost 4 bases, with 17 bases between them. Here the CDR3 reads CASSQVGWLSGYNEQFF. The CDR3 coding sequence is TGTGCCAGCAGCCAAGTAGGTTGGTTATCGGGGTACAATGAGCAGTTCTTC. The entire variable domain, with the rest obtained from reference TRBV14 and TRBJ2-1, is as follows: EAGVTQFPSHSVIEKGQTVTLRCDPISGHDNLYWYRRVMGKEIKFLLHFVKESKQDESGMPNNRFLAERTGGTYSTLKVQPAELEDSGVYFCASSQVGWLSGYNEQFFGPGTRLTVL.